The subject of this entry is one TCR beta chain. The germline gives CDR1 SQVTM, CDR2 ANQGSEA. CDR3 length equals 10 residues. V lost 4 bases and J lost 2, with 2 bases in between. The sample originates from a study of control samples from healthy donors and cancer patients. Profiling relied on immunoSEQ multiplex PCR, and the TCRdb table lists in-frame clones only, not all of them. The sample has approximately 150,000 clones; about 94% are singletons. The sample taken for sequencing was PBMCs. The V call is TRBV29-1, the J call TRBJ1-1; D is uncertain. This clonotype originated in a man aged 60-69 years with colorectal cancer. Here the CDR3 reads CSVANTEAFF. CDR3 coding DNA: TGCAGCGTTGCCAACACTGAAGCTTTCTTT.